Presented here are 3 T cell receptor beta chains from one specimen sequenced in a study of blood T cell repertoires in COVID-19. Method: immunoSEQ multiplex PCR; TCRdb's copy keeps in-frame clones and lacks some. The profile shows about 80,000 clones, roughly nine tenths of them singletons. Sequencing used peripheral blood. The receptors stem from a man aged 30 to 39 with acute or convalescent COVID-19.

The V call is TRBV5-4, the J call TRBJ2-2; 13 nucleotides line up with TRBD2. V shed 3 bases and J 3 bases; nucleotides not matched to a gene: 11. CDR1 SGHNT and CDR2 YYREEE come from the germline V gene (reference sequence). The CDR3 is 19 amino acids. The CDR3 coding sequence is TGTGCCAGCAGCTCACGGGACAGGGGACTAGCGGGACACACCGGGGAGCTGTTTTTT. As protein: CASSSRDRGLAGHTGELFF.

The J gene is TRBJ1-5, the V gene TRBV2, with TRBD1 as a possible D gene (5 bases). The V end lost 4 bases, the J end lost 6 bases, and 13 bases lay between the germline ends. The germline V gene has CDR1 SNHLY and CDR2 FYNNEI. The CDR3 runs to 14 residues. CDR3 amino acids: CASSGVSGIQPQHF. The CDR3 bases are TGTGCCAGCAGTGGGGTGTCAGGGATTCAGCCCCAGCATTTT.

This clone showed up just a few times. The CDR3 DNA follows: TGTGCCAGCAGCTTGAGCAGCCGGGGGAACATTCAGTACTTC. Protein: CASSLSSRGNIQYF. This chain connects TRBV11-2 to TRBJ2-4; weak D call: TRBD2 (6 bases). V lost 3 bases, J lost 7 bases, and 13 bases lay in between. Germline values: CDR1 SGHAT, CDR2 FQNNGV. There are 14 residues in the CDR3.